This T cell receptor beta chain was sequenced in a study of blood T cells in healthy people across ages. Whole-study results and caveats: Possibly, changes in expanded clonotypes were confounded because donor CMV status was unknown. Because sorting was not performed, PBMCs prevented conclusive naive versus antigen-experienced comparison.

A remark on this clonotype: The antigen remains unidentified.

Healthy Caucasian individuals from Russia aged roughly 6 to 90 were enrolled as donors. The J segment lost 0 bases and the V segment lost 0 bases, leaving 2 bases of the junction unmatched. The CDR3 spans 16 residues. The germline CDR1 and CDR2 sequences are MNHEY and SVGAGI. Through a sample-barcoded 5' primer and a J-beta primer mix, a second PCR was run for roughly 6 to 12 cycles. Per-sample output comprised a minimum of 2.5 million paired-end reads containing CDR3. TCRdb ran MiXCR on the 5' RACE reads and lists one entry per CDR3 protein. The sample holds about 1.1 million distinct CDR3 sequences, 35% to 45% seen once.

This chain links TRBV6-5 with TRBJ2-1; TRBD1 agrees at 7 bases. The specimen sequenced was blood. The receptor was isolated from a man in his late teens or twenties in good health. This CDR3 reads CASSYSGDSSYNEQFF. As DNA, the CDR3 is TGTGCCAGCAGTTACTCCGGGGACAGCTCCTACAATGAGCAGTTCTTC.